The rows below give T cell receptor beta chains drawn from one sample of a study of T cell repertoires in cytomegalovirus infection. Their antigens remain unidentified. One entry per CDR3 protein, called by TCRdb with MiXCR from the reads. This sample has roughly 49,000 distinct CDR3 sequences, with roughly 20% found just once. The sequencing input was PBMCs, sequenced either directly or after in vitro stimulation (not recorded which). These receptor sequences come from a human donor in good health (CMV status not recorded). Some clones in this sample may be carry-over from other donors' samples. The CDR3 runs from the conserved cysteine through the conserved F or W. Fields, in order: V gene, clone size, J gene, D gene, CDR3 protein, CDR3 DNA. The D gene is left open where the match is weak. Clone size appears in some rows only: once, few, many, or a class for an expanded clone.

TRBV7-6	-	TRBJ2-5	TRBD2	CASSGVVGETNYF	TGTGCCAGTAGCGGGGTGGTCGGGGAGACCAACTACTTC
TRBV20-1	-	TRBJ2-1	-	CSATAGAAYNEQFF	TGCAGTGCTACAGCGGGTGCCGCCTACAATGAGCAGTTCTTC
TRBV6-6	few	TRBJ2-7	-	CASSYISKQYF	TGTGCCAGCAGTTATATCAGCAAGCAGTACTTC
TRBV7-9	once	TRBJ2-5	TRBD2	CASSLGTSLGETQYF	TGTGCCAGCAGCTTGGGGACTAGCCTGGGGGAGACCCAGTACTTC
TRBV20-1	-	TRBJ2-1	-	CSAVGRLLGSGNEQFF	TGCAGTGCTGTGGGGAGGTTGCTTGGTTCAGGGAATGAGCAGTTCTTC
TRBV7-2	-	TRBJ2-3	TRBD2	CASSDKSGGAGMADTQYF	TGTGCCAGCAGCGATAAGAGCGGGGGGGCGGGGATGGCAGATACGCAGTATTTT
TRBV7-2	many	TRBJ2-1	TRBD1	CASRRQGLNEQFF	TGTGCCAGCAGACGACAGGGCTTAAATGAGCAGTTCTTC
TRBV5-1	-	TRBJ2-3	-	CASRPGDHPSSADTQYF	TGCGCCAGCAGACCCGGGGACCACCCAAGTTCAGCGGATACGCAGTATTTT
TRBV6-6	-	TRBJ1-5	TRBD1	CASRARGQGSDQPQHF	TGTGCCAGCAGAGCTAGAGGACAGGGGAGCGATCAGCCCCAGCATTTT
TRBV12-3/TRBV12-4	-	TRBJ2-1	-	CASKRLEGSLEQFF	TGTGCCAGCAAGCGACTAGAAGGTTCCCTCGAGCAGTTCTTC
TRBV7-9	many	TRBJ2-6	TRBD1	CASRPDRDRGPGANVLTF	TGTGCCAGCAGGCCAGACCGGGACAGGGGGCCTGGGGCCAACGTCCTGACTTTC
TRBV11-2	once	TRBJ1-2	-	CASSSKSVYTF	TGTGCCAGCAGCAGCAAGAGCGTCTACACCTTC
TRBV6-5	-	TRBJ1-3	TRBD1	CASSYSINMQGARNTIYF	TGTGCCAGCAGTTACTCGATTAACATGCAGGGGGCAAGAAACACCATATATTTT
TRBV7-6	many	TRBJ2-1	TRBD2	CASSAGTSGGREQFF	TGTGCCAGCAGCGCAGGGACTAGCGGGGGTCGGGAGCAGTTCTTC
TRBV2	once	TRBJ1-5	-	CASSEEGIQPQHF	TGTGCCAGCAGTGAAGAGGGTATCCAGCCCCAGCATTTT
TRBV4-1	-	TRBJ2-1	-	CASSQVSSSYYNEQFF	TGCGCCAGCAGCCAAGTCTCTAGCAGCTACTACAATGAGCAGTTCTTC
TRBV11-2	many	TRBJ2-5	-	CASSPGGLTQYF	TGTGCCAGCAGCCCTGGGGGTTTGACCCAGTACTTC
TRBV18	once	TRBJ2-1	-	CASSPRGFFNEQFF	TGTGCCAGCTCACCGAGGGGATTTTTTAATGAGCAGTTCTTC
TRBV2	-	TRBJ2-4	TRBD1	CASGRDRGQDIQYF	TGTGCCAGCGGTCGTGACAGGGGGCAAGACATTCAGTACTTC
TRBV27	-	TRBJ1-1	-	CASSLRLGATEAFF	TGTGCCAGCAGCCTCCGGTTGGGGGCCACTGAAGCTTTCTTT
TRBV3-1	few	TRBJ1-2	-	CASSQRAAYGGYGYTF	TGTGCCAGCAGCCAAAGAGCTGCATACGGGGGCTATGGCTACACCTTC
TRBV7-2	many	TRBJ2-7	-	CASSLGVSSYEQYF	TGTGCCAGCAGCTTAGGTGTGAGCTCCTACGAGCAGTACTTC
TRBV28	few	TRBJ2-7	-	CASSWLGHNYEQYF	TGTGCCAGCAGCTGGCTGGGGCACAACTACGAGCAGTACTTC
TRBV12-3/TRBV12-4	-	TRBJ2-3	-	CASSSIGTSRGADTQYF	TGTGCCAGCAGTTCCATCGGGACTTCCCGAGGCGCAGATACGCAGTATTTT
TRBV7-8	many	TRBJ2-1	-	CASSLFTEYNEQFF	TGTGCCAGCAGCTTATTTACAGAGTACAATGAGCAGTTCTTC
TRBV24-1	many	TRBJ2-7	-	CAAGGGSPYEQYF	TGTGCCGCCGGAGGGGGCAGTCCCTACGAGCAGTACTTC
TRBV20-1	many	TRBJ2-5	TRBD2	CSARLLAGESQETQYF	TGCAGTGCTAGATTACTAGCGGGGGAGAGCCAAGAGACCCAGTACTTC
TRBV29-1	many	TRBJ2-5	-	CSVMTAEETQYF	TGCAGCGTGATGACAGCTGAGGAGACCCAGTACTTC
TRBV7-2	-	TRBJ2-7	-	CASSLARGSVHEQYF	TGTGCCAGCAGCTTAGCCCGGGGGTCGGTCCACGAGCAGTACTTC
TRBV19	few	TRBJ2-1	TRBD2	CASSSSGRSSGKGNEQFF	TGTGCCAGTAGTTCTTCGGGGAGATCTAGCGGGAAGGGCAATGAGCAGTTCTTC
TRBV3-1	-	TRBJ2-1	TRBD2	CASSQLAGGRGEQFF	TGTGCCAGCAGCCAACTAGCGGGAGGGCGCGGTGAGCAGTTCTTC
TRBV7-2	-	TRBJ2-5	-	CASSSSQGQTQYF	TGTGCCAGCAGCTCTTCACAGGGTCAGACCCAGTACTTC
TRBV2	few	TRBJ1-2	-	CASRAIIRTAVRRGYTF	TGTGCCAGCCGAGCTATAATACGGACAGCCGTAAGAAGGGGCTACACCTTC
TRBV7-2	few	TRBJ2-3	-	CATTDYNTDTQYF	TGTGCCACTACGGACTACAACACAGATACGCAGTATTTT
TRBV3-1	many	TRBJ2-2	-	CASSQYSNTGELFF	TGTGCCAGCAGCCAATACTCTAACACCGGGGAGCTGTTTTTT